The rows below give T cell receptor beta chains drawn from one sample of a study of tumor and adjacent non-tumor tissue in lung cancer. TCRdb fed the multiplex PCR reads into MiXCR, producing one record per CDR3 protein. The data contain over 85,000 distinct CDR3 sequences, nearly 85% of them singletons. The sample consisted of lung tumor tissue. The receptors were gathered from a man in his 70s with non-small cell lung cancer. Each CDR3 is given with its conserved first and last residue. The D gene is left open where the match is weak. Not every row has a clone size; where given, it reads once, few, many or a size class.

TRBJ2-4 TRBV28 NA NA TGTGCCAGCAGTTTAGGGGGACCGATAGCCAAAAACATTCAGTACTTC CASSLGGPIAKNIQYF
TRBJ1-1 TRBV12-3/TRBV12-4 NA NA TGTGCCAGCTGTGGGAGTGGAGCTTTCTTT CASCGSGAFF
TRBJ2-1 TRBV5-1 NA TRBD2 TGCGCCAGCAGCTGGGAACTAGCGCCCTGCCTCTCTGTCGATGAGCAGTTCTTC CASSWELAPCLSVDEQFF
TRBJ2-3 TRBV10-3 NA NA TGTGCCATCAGTGAGGAGCGGTTAACAGATACGCAGTATTTT CAISEERLTDTQYF
TRBJ2-7 TRBV29-1 NA NA TGTAGCGCTTGGGGCAGCTCCTACAAGCAGTACTTC CSAWGSSYKQYF
TRBJ1-2 TRBV11-1 NA NA TGTGCCAGCAGCTTATGCAGGTATGCCTACACCTTC CASSLCRYAYTF
TRBJ1-2 TRBV6-5 NA NA TGTGTCAGCAGTTACTCCCAACACGTTAACTATGGCTACACCTTC CVSSYSQHVNYGYTF
TRBJ1-4 TRBV7-2 NA TRBD1 TGTGCCAGCAGCCGACAGGGTGGGGAAAAACTGTTTTTT CASSRQGGEKLFF
TRBJ2-5 TRBV6-1 few NA TGTGCCAGCAAAGGAGGTAGGGGGGTAGGAGAGACGCAGTACTTC CASKGGRGVGETQYF
TRBJ2-5 TRBV10-2 many NA TGCGCCAGCAGTGGTTCCGGCCTAGGAGTGGAGACCCAGTACTTC CASSGSGLGVETQYF
TRBJ2-2 TRBV10-3 NA NA TGTGCCATCAGTGAGGATGGCGGAAAGAACACCGGGGAGTTGTTGTTT CAISEDGGKNTGELLF
TRBJ2-1 TRBV12-3/TRBV12-4 NA NA TGTGTCAGCAGTTTAGGACAGCTGGTTACTTACCACACTGAGCAGTTCTTC CVSSLGQLVTYHTEQFF
TRBJ2-2 TRBV11-3 NA NA TGTGCCAGCAGCTTATTCGTCGAGTACAACACCGGGGAGCTGTTATTT CASSLFVEYNTGELLF
TRBJ2-5 TRBV4-2 NA NA TGTGCCAGCCGCCTAACAGGGGGGGGGTTGGAAGAGACCCAGTACTTC CASRLTGGGLEETQYF
TRBJ2-7 TRBV6-6 NA TRBD1 TGTGTCCGCAGGTCCAACAGGGGATCCTACGAGCAGTACTTC CVRRSNRGSYEQYF
TRBJ1-1 TRBV12-3/TRBV12-4 NA TRBD1 TGTGCCAGCAATTTAGGTACAGGGGGCACGTCTTTCTTT CASNLGTGGTSFF
TRBJ2-7 TRBV10-3 once NA TGTGCCATCAGTGGTGCAGGGAACCCCTACGAGAACTACTTC CAISGAGNPYENYF
TRBJ2-7 TRBV10-2 NA NA TGCGCCAGCAGTGATACAAACGGGAGCTACGAGCAGTACTTC CASSDTNGSYEQYF
TRBJ2-7 TRBV28 NA NA TGTGCCAGCAGTTCCGGAGGGGGGTATGAGCAGTACTTC CASSSGGGYEQYF
TRBJ2-7 TRBV11-2 NA TRBD1 TGTACCAGCAGTCCCGGGACAGGGCCCTCCTACGACCAGTACTTC CTSSPGTGPSYDQYF
TRBJ2-5 TRBV11-2 few NA TGTGCCAGCAGCATTAGCCCCGGAACTAACGGTACCCAGTACTTC CASSISPGTNGTQYF
TRBJ2-7 TRBV4-2 once TRBD2 TGTGCCAGCAGTCGAGCGGGAAGGCCCCGCGAGCAGTACTTC CASSRAGRPREQYF
TRBJ2-2 TRBV28 NA NA TGTGCCAGCAGTTGGCAGGGGTTTACGGTCGAGGAGTTGTTTTTT CASSWQGFTVEELFF
TRBJ2-5 TRBV20-1 NA TRBD1 TGCAGTGCTAGAGATATCTCGGGACAGGGGGGAGGTGGAGAGATCCAGTACTTC CSARDISGQGGGGEIQYF